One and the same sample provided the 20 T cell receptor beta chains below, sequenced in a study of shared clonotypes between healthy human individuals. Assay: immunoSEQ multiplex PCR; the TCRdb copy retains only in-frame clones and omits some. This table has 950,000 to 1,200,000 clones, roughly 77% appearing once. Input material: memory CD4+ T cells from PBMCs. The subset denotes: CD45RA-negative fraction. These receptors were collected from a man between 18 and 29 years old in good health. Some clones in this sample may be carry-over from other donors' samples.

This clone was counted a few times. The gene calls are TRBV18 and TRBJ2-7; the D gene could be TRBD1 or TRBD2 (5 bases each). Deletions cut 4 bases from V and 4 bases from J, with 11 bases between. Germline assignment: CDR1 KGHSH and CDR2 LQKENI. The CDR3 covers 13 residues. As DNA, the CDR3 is TGTGCCAGCTCACACGGGGACGGATACGAGCAGTACTTC. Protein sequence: CASSHGDGYEQYF. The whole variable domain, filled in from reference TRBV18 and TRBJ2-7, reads NAGVMQNPRHLVRRRGQEARLRCSPMKGHSHVYWYRQLPEEGLKFMVYLQKENIIDESGMPKERFSAEFPKEGPSILRIQQVVRGDSAAYFCASSHGDGYEQYFGPGTRLTVT.

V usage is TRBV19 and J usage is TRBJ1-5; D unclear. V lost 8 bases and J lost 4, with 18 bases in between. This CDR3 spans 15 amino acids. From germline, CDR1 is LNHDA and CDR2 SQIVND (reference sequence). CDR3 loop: CASRLVDGWNQPQHF. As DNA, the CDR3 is TGTGCCAGTCGATTGGTGGACGGATGGAATCAGCCCCAGCATTTT.

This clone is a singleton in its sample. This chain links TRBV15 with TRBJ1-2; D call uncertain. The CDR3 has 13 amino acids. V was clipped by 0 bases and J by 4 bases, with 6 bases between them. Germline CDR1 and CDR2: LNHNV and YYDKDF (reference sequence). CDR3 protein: CATSRDWGYGYTF. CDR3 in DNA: TGTGCCACCAGCAGAGATTGGGGCTATGGCTACACCTTC.

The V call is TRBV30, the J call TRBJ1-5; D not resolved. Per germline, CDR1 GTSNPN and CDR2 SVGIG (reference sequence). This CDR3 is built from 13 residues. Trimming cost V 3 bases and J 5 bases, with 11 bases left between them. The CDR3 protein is CAWSRGFDQPQHF. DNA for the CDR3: TGTGCCTGGAGCCGCGGTTTTGATCAGCCCCAGCATTTT.

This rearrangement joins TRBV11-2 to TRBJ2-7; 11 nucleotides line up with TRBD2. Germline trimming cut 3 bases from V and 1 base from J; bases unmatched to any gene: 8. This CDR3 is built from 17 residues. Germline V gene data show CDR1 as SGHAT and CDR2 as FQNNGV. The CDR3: CASSLRRGTSGSYEQYF. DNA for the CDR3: TGTGCCAGCAGCTTGCGCCGCGGGACTAGCGGTTCCTACGAGCAGTACTTC. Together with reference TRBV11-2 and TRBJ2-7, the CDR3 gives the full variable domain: EAGVAQSPRYKIIEKRQSVAFWCNPISGHATLYWYQQILGQGPKLLIQFQNNGVVDDSQLPKDRFSAERLKGVDSTLKIQPAKLEDSAVYLCASSLRRGTSGSYEQYFGPGTRLTVT.

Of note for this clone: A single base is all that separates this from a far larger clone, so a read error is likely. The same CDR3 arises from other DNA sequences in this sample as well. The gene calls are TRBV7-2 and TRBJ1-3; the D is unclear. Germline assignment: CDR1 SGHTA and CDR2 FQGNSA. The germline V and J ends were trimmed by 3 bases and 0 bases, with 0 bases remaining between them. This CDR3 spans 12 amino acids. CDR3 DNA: TGTGCCAGCAGCTTCTCTGGAAACACCATATATTTT. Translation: CASSFSGNTIYF.

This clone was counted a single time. CDR3: CASSPKTSGYNEQFF. The CDR3, as DNA: TGTGCCAGCAGCCCGAAGACTAGCGGGTACAATGAGCAGTTCTTC. The chain links TRBV9 to TRBJ2-1; 10 bases match TRBD2. CDR1 and CDR2 from the germline V gene are SGDLS and YYNGEE. Trimming at V came to 4 bases and at J to 4 bases, leaving 5 bases not matched to a gene. The CDR3 is 15 amino acids.

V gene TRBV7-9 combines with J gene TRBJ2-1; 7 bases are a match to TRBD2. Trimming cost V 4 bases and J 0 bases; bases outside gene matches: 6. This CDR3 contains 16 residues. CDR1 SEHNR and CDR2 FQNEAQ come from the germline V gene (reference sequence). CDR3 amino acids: CASSSVRGSSYNEQFF. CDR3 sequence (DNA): TGTGCCAGCAGCTCGGTGCGGGGGAGCTCCTACAATGAGCAGTTCTTC. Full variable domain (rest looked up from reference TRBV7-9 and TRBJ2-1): DTGVSQNPRHKITKRGQNVTFRCDPISEHNRLYWYRQTLGQGPEFLTYFQNEAQLEKSRLLSDRFSAERPKGSFSTLEIQRTEQGDSAMYLCASSSVRGSSYNEQFFGPGTRLTVL.

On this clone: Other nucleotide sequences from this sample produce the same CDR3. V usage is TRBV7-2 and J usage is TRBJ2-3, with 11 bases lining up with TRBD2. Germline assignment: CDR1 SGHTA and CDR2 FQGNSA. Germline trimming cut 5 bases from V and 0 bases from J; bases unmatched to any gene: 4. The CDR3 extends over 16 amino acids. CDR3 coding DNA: TGTGCCAGCAGCCCGGGGACTAGCGGCAGCACAGATACGCAGTATTTT. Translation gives CASSPGTSGSTDTQYF.

The CDR3: CASSLTTTVLTGELFF. CDR3 in DNA: TGCGCCAGCAGCTTGACAACTACGGTTTTGACCGGGGAGCTGTTTTTT. The chain couples TRBV5-1 to TRBJ2-2; D is ambiguous. The V gene's germline CDR1 is SGHRS and CDR2 YFSETQ. V was cut by 1 base and J by 5 bases, with 15 bases left in between. This CDR3 contains 16 residues.

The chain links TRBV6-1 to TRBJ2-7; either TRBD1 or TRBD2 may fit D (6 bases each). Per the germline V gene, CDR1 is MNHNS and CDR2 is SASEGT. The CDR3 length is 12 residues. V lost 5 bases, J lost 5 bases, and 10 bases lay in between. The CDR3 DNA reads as TGTGCCAGCAGTCCCGGGGGCCACGAGCAGTACTTC. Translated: CASSPGGHEQYF.

The chain's CDR3 is CASSRADRVFSGANVLTF. The CDR3 DNA follows: TGTGCCAGCAGCCGAGCCGACAGGGTCTTCTCTGGGGCCAACGTCCTGACTTTC. The rearrangement links TRBV11-2 to TRBJ2-6; 7 nucleotides line up with TRBD1. Germline V lookup: CDR1 SGHAT, CDR2 FQNNGV. This CDR3 region has 18 residues. Trimming removed 5 bases from V and 0 bases from J; junction bases left unmatched: 10.

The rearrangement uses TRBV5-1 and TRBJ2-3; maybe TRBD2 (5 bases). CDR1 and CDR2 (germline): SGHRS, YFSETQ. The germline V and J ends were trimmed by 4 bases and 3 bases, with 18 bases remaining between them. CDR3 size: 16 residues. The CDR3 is CASSQTRVRATDTQYF. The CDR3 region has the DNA TGCGCCAGCAGCCAAACGCGGGTTCGAGCAACAGATACGCAGTATTTT.

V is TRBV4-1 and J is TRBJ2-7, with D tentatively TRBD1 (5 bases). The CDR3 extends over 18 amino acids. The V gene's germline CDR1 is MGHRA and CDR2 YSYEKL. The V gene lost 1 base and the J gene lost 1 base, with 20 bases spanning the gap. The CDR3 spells CASSQASPGTGLSYEQYF. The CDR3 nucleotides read TGCGCCAGCAGCCAAGCATCCCCAGGAACAGGCCTTTCCTACGAGCAGTACTTC.

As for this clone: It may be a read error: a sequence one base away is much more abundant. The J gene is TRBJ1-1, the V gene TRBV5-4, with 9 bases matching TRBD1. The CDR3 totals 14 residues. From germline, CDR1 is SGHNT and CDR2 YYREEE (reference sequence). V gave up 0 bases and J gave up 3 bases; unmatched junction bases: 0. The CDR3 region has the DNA TGTGCCAGCAGCTTGGGGGACAGGGACACTGAAGCTTTCTTT. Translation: CASSLGDRDTEAFF.

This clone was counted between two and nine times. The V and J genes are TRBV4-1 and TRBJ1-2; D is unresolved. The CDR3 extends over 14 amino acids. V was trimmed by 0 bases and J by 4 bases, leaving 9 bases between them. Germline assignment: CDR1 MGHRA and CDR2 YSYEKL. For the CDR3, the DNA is TGCGCCAGCAGCCAAGATCGGGGAAGCTATGGCTACACCTTC. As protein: CASSQDRGSYGYTF.

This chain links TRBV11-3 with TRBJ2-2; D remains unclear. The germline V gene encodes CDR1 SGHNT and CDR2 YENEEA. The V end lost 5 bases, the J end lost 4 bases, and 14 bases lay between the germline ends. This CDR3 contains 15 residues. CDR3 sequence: CASSPAGSFTGELFF. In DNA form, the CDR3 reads TGTGCCAGCAGCCCCGCCGGGTCATTCACCGGGGAGCTGTTTTTT.

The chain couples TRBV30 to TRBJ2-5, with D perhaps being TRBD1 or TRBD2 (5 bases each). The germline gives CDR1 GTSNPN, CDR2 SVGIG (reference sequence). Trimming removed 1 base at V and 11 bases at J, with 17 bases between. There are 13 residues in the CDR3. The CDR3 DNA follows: TGTGCCTGGAGTGCCGGGGCCGTCTCGGAGCAGTACTTC. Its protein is CAWSAGAVSEQYF.

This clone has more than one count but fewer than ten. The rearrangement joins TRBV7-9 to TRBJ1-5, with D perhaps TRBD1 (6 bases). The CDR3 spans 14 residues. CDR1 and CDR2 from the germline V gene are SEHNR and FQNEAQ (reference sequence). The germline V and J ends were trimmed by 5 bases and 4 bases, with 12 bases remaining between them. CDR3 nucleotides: TGTGCCAGCAGCCGAGGGGGGTTAAATCAGCCCCAGCATTTT. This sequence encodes CASSRGGLNQPQHF.

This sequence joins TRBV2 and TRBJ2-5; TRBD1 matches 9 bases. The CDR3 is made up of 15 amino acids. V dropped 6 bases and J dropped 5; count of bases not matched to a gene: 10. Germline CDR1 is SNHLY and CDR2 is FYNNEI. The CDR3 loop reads CASRAAATGGETQYF. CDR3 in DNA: TGTGCCAGCAGGGCAGCGGCGACAGGGGGGGAGACCCAGTACTTC.